This T cell receptor (beta chain) is drawn from a study of T cells in localized non-small cell lung cancer (dated by TCRdb to about 2020). As for the study more broadly: T cell repertoires of 236 early-stage NSCLC patients were analyzed, with tumors being compared against uninvolved tumor-adjacent lungs. The cohort was made up of 200 to 250 treatment-naive NSCLC patients whose localized lung tumors had been resected. The mean age of the NSCLC patients was about 67 years, with about 120 men and nearly 110 women. Study-level results and caveats: Uninvolved tumor-adjacent lung showed the highest T cell clonality, higher than tumor, which suggests more focused antigenic responses in the uninvolved tumor-adjacent lung. Higher blood T cell density associated with longer overall survival, while higher adjacent-lung clonality associated with shorter survival. Because multi-region tumor sequencing was not done, intratumor heterogeneity could not be ruled out. Since the design was exploratory, TCR variables were selected using unadjusted p-values with no false-discovery rate correction. A median of approximately 55 of the top 100 tumor clones were detected in paired uninvolved adjacent lung, and some 28 of these tumor clones were also found among the top 100 clones of the paired uninvolved adjacent lung.

Based on the germline V gene, the CDR1 and CDR2 sequences are SGHRS and YFSETQ. The CDR3, cysteine through phenylalanine, is 14 amino acids long. Here the CDR3 DNA is all that survives: 42 bases in frame from base 1. V and J are truncated by 0 bases and 0 bases respectively, leaving an intervening sequence of 6 bases. Comment on this clone: Its antigen remains unidentified. One base away there is no much larger clone; base qualities are not given.

At diagnosis, tumor, uninvolved tumor-adjacent lung and peripheral blood were collected and then preserved as a mix of FFPE and fresh-frozen material. For TCR repertoire profiling, the blood samples were analyzed as peripheral blood mononuclear cells. The immunoSEQ Assay was used to sequence TCR beta CDR3 regions from DNA. As for the original processing: T cell density was computed as TCR beta template counts normalized to usable DNA estimated by amplifying housekeeping genes. Richness was estimated using the preseqR package, with extrapolation to 400,000 templates for PBMC samples and to 120,000 templates for tissue samples. Clonality was defined by subtracting Pielou's evenness from one. Tissue-enriched TCRs were identified by differential abundance testing using productive amino-acid clonotypes, minimum total count 5 and alpha 0.1. The Jaccard Index and the Morisita Overlap Index were used to quantify repertoire overlap between compartments. GLIPH grouped TCR beta CDR3s together with public tetramer-defined viral CDR3s, and a viral motif had to include at least three viral sequences and also show V-gene enrichment. TCRdb re-hosts the immuneACCESS table, in-frame sequences only. Its copies lack some clones; in the studies checked, an unresolved V gene accounts for under half of them, and the cause for the rest is not known. V and J calls plus clone size are reproduced from that table; the DNA served to infer D and trimming. The sample table records roughly 30,000 clones; more than 65% of these occur just once. The top ten constitute about 5.4% of the sample.

The chain employs TRBV5-1 and TRBJ1-1, with a weak D call of TRBD1 (5 bases match). Sequencing was performed on peripheral blood mononuclear cells, taken before any cancer treatment. The clonotype originates from a man between 40 and 70 years old with stage III lung adenocarcinoma. The DNA reads as follows: TGCGCCAGCAGCTTGGCCAGGGTGAACACTGAAGCTTTCTTT. It translates to CASSLARVNTEAFF.